The 25 T cell receptor beta chains listed next were all sequenced from one sample in a study of OX40 agonist ivuxolimab in advanced cancers. Method: immunoSEQ multiplex PCR; TCRdb's copy keeps in-frame clones and lacks some. The sample yields approximately 65,000 clones, 89% seen once. Sequencing used CD4+ or CD8+ T cells sorted from blood, obtained in a trial of the OX40 agonist ivuxolimab. The receptors here all came from an adult with an advanced solid tumor such as melanoma, head and neck, liver or kidney cancer.

The chain joins TRBV6-5 to TRBJ1-4, with TRBD1 identical over 9 bases. This CDR3 region has 14 residues. V shed 4 bases, J shed 8 bases, and the junction held 5 bases outside the gene matches. The germline gives CDR1 MNHEY, CDR2 SVGAGI. CDR3 loop: CASSSGQGVEKLFF. The CDR3 nucleotides are TGTGCCAGCAGTTCGGGACAGGGCGTCGAAAAACTGTTTTTT.

The chain joins TRBV7-3 to TRBJ2-2; tentative D call: TRBD2 (6 bases). Between the trimmed V and J ends, which lost 2 bases and 3 bases, there was a span of 13 bases. Germline loops: CDR1 SGHTA, CDR2 FQGTGA. CDR3 length: 16 residues. CDR3 protein: CASSLGELAYTGELFF. The CDR3 DNA reads TGTGCCAGCAGCTTAGGTGAACTAGCTTACACCGGGGAGCTGTTTTTT.

The V call is TRBV20-1, the J call TRBJ1-1; TRBD1 matches at 7 bases. Germline V gene data show CDR1 as DFQATT and CDR2 as SNEGSKA (reference sequence). The CDR3 covers 11 residues. J was trimmed by 5 bases and V by 5 bases; bases with no gene match: 2. The CDR3 DNA sequence: TGCAGTGCTTACAGGGGAACTGAAGCTTTCTTT. It specifies CSAYRGTEAFF.

The chain has TRBV10-2 and TRBJ1-2; D may be TRBD1 (6 bases). Germline CDR1 reads WSHSY; CDR2 reads SAAADI. V lost 3 bases to trimming and J lost 6 bases, with 11 bases between them. The CDR3 contains 13 residues. DNA for the CDR3: TGCGCCAGCAGTGACTCCAGGGGAAATGGCTACACCTTC. Amino acids: CASSDSRGNGYTF.

This clone was seen a single time. The chain has TRBV30 and TRBJ2-7; the D gene is possibly TRBD2 (6 bases). V shed 3 bases and J shed 0 bases, with 12 bases lying between them. From germline, CDR1 is GTSNPN and CDR2 SVGIG (reference sequence). This CDR3 is built from 14 residues. For the CDR3, the DNA is TGTGCCTGGAGGGAGGGAAGCGGCTCCTACGAGCAGTACTTC. Encoded protein: CAWREGSGSYEQYF.

The chain carries TRBV10-2 and TRBJ1-2, with D maybe TRBD1 (6 bases). Germline CDR1 and CDR2: WSHSY and SAAADI. The CDR3 extends over 16 amino acids. V dropped 3 bases and J dropped 2 bases, with 16 bases sitting between them. This CDR3 is CASSDGGHLGNYGYTF. The CDR3 nucleotides are TGCGCCAGCAGTGACGGGGGCCACCTGGGGAACTATGGCTACACCTTC.

The chain joins TRBV7-9 to TRBJ2-7, with a possible D match to TRBD1 (6 bases). Germline V CDR1 and CDR2: SEHNR, FQNEAQ (reference sequence). The CDR3 has 15 residues. Trimming removed 2 bases from V and 3 bases from J, with 14 bases in between. CDR3 amino acids: CASSLSTTGFYEQYF. The DNA for the CDR3 is TGTGCCAGCAGCTTATCGACCACAGGGTTCTACGAGCAGTACTTC.

This clone was observed a few times. V usage is TRBV7-9 and J usage is TRBJ2-3; D remains ambiguous. The V end lost 5 bases, the J end lost 0 bases, and 9 bases lay between the germline ends. Germline V gene sequence: CDR1 SEHNR, CDR2 FQNEAQ (reference sequence). The CDR3 length is 14 residues. CDR3 sequence reads: CASSQRASTDTQYF. CDR3 DNA sequence: TGTGCCAGCAGCCAGCGTGCTAGCACAGATACGCAGTATTTT.

V gene TRBV6-5 combines with J gene TRBJ1-1; 8 nucleotides agree with TRBD1. The CDR3 sequence is 12 residues long. V gave up 5 bases and J gave up 8 bases; unmatched junction bases: 4. Germline CDR1 reads MNHEY; CDR2 reads SVGAGI. In nucleotides, the CDR3 is TGTGCCAGCAGTGACAGGGGTTGGGAAGCTTTCTTT. This gives the protein CASSDRGWEAFF.

The rearrangement joins TRBV5-1 to TRBJ1-2; D perhaps matches TRBD1 (5 bases). Germline V gene lookup returns CDR1 SGHRS and CDR2 YFSETQ. V was pared by 5 bases and J by 6 bases, with 17 bases between. This CDR3 spans 14 amino acids. CDR3 sequence: CASRLSQERDGYTF. CDR3 nucleotides: TGCGCCAGCAGACTCTCACAGGAGCGTGATGGCTACACCTTC.

The V gene is TRBV7-2, the J gene TRBJ2-1, with TRBD2 matching 10 bases. CDR3 length equals 15 residues. V lost 5 bases to trimming and J lost 7 bases; unmatched junction nucleotides: 8. Germline values: CDR1 SGHTA, CDR2 FQGNSA. CDR3 DNA: TGTGCCAGCAGCCCCCAAGCGGGAGGGGGGAATGAGCAGTTCTTC. Translation gives CASSPQAGGGNEQFF.

The CDR3 bases are TGTGCCAGCAGCCAAGCGGGCCTCACCTACGAGCAGTACTTC. Residues: CASSQAGLTYEQYF. V is TRBV27 and J is TRBJ2-7, with D possibly TRBD2 on 6 matching bases. The CDR3 is made up of 14 amino acids. The V and J ends lost 6 bases and 2 bases respectively, with 14 bases between them. Germline V gene lookup returns CDR1 MNHEY and CDR2 SMNVEV (reference sequence).

The chain employs TRBV7-2 and TRBJ2-7; 7 bases match TRBD2. Germline assignment: CDR1 SGHTA and CDR2 FQGNSA. The CDR3 consists of 15 residues. With V trimmed by 3 bases and J by 2 bases, 7 bases remained unmatched. CDR3 region: CASSFRTRPTYEQYF. CDR3 coding DNA: TGTGCCAGCAGCTTCCGGACTAGACCGACCTACGAGCAGTACTTC.

The rearrangement joins TRBV6-5 to TRBJ2-2; D is possibly TRBD2 (5 bases). Germline CDR1 is MNHEY and CDR2 is SVGAGI. Trimming left V 4 bases short and J 5 bases short, with 11 bases between. The CDR3 covers 14 residues. The DNA for the CDR3 is TGTGCCAGCAGTTCCTATGGCGGGACCGGGGAGCTGTTTTTT. Translated, it gives CASSSYGGTGELFF.

The chain carries TRBV5-1 and TRBJ2-7; D is unclear. Trimming pared 0 bases from V and 4 bases from J, leaving 8 bases between. CDR1 and CDR2 from the germline V gene are SGHRS and YFSETQ. This CDR3 contains 13 residues. In DNA, the CDR3 is TGCGCCAGCAGCTTGGCAGGTCGGTACGAGCAGTACTTC. It is translated as CASSLAGRYEQYF.

V and J are TRBV7-2 and TRBJ2-7; 9 bases agree with TRBD1. V lost 2 bases, J lost 4 bases, and 9 bases stayed unmatched. Germline V gives CDR1 SGHTA, CDR2 FQGNSA. The CDR3 runs to 16 residues. The CDR3 sequence: CASSLNRDRVFYEQYF. The CDR3 nucleotides are TGTGCCAGCAGCTTAAACCGGGACAGGGTGTTTTACGAGCAGTACTTC.

The rearrangement uses TRBV5-6 and TRBJ2-1; 7 bases match TRBD1. Germline lookup yields CDR1 SGHDT and CDR2 YYEEEE. This CDR3 is 15 amino acids long. With 3 bases clipped from V and 3 bases from J, the junction kept 6 bases outside the gene matches. CDR3 residues: CASSSSGQIYNEQFF. Written as DNA, the CDR3 is TGTGCCAGCAGCTCCTCGGGACAGATCTACAATGAGCAGTTCTTC.

This clone is medium-sized by share. The chain combines TRBV6-5 with TRBJ1-3; D not resolved. V lost 0 bases to trimming and J lost 2 bases, with 8 bases between them. The CDR3 runs to 15 residues. Germline-derived CDR1 and CDR2 are MNHEY and SVGAGI. CDR3 coding DNA: TGTGCCAGCAGTTACTCGGCCGACCCTGGAAACACCATATATTTT. Translation gives CASSYSADPGNTIYF.

This chain connects TRBV15 to TRBJ2-7; D gene ambiguous. CDR1 is LNHNV and CDR2 is YYDKDF in the germline V gene (reference sequence). Trimming took 4 bases from V and 2 from J, leaving 9 bases between them. CDR3 length: 13 amino acids. In DNA form, the CDR3 reads TGTGCCACCAGCAAGGGCGGCACCTACGAGCAGTACTTC. Its translation: CATSKGGTYEQYF.

CDR3 coding DNA: TGTGCCAGCAGTTCCCGGACTAGCGGTAGCACAGATACGCAGTATTTT. It translates to CASSSRTSGSTDTQYF. The chain uses TRBV28 and TRBJ2-3; TRBD2 aligns across 10 bases. Per the germline V gene, CDR1 is MDHEN and CDR2 is SYDVKM. This CDR3 spans 16 amino acids. V trimming: 4 bases; J trimming: 0 bases; junction bases outside the gene matches: 4. The entire variable domain, with the rest obtained from reference TRBV28 and TRBJ2-3, is as follows: DVKVTQSSRYLVKRTGEKVFLECVQDMDHENMFWYRQDPGLGLRLIYFSYDVKMKEKGDIPEGYSVSREKKERFSLILESASTNQTSMYLCASSSRTSGSTDTQYFGPGTRLTVL.

The chain uses TRBV4-1 and TRBJ1-1; 8 bases fit TRBD1. CDR3 length: 15 amino acids. Germline lookup yields CDR1 MGHRA and CDR2 YSYEKL. Unmatched junction bases numbered 1, after V lost 1 base and J lost 0 bases. CDR3 in amino acids: CASSQGTGMNTEAFF. The CDR3 DNA sequence: TGCGCCAGCAGCCAAGGGACAGGGATGAACACTGAAGCTTTCTTT.

The rearrangement uses TRBV5-1 and TRBJ1-2; 9 positions match TRBD1. Germline-derived CDR1 and CDR2 are SGHRS and YFSETQ. This CDR3 has 15 amino acids. The ends lost 2 bases at V and 7 bases at J; junction bases unmatched: 9. As DNA, the CDR3 is TGCGCCAGCAGCTTCGGAGGGACAGGGTTCGGTGGCTACACCTTC. It is translated as CASSFGGTGFGGYTF.

The chain uses TRBV27 and TRBJ2-3; unclear D gene. Trimming removed 5 bases from V and 5 bases from J, with 8 bases in between. Germline assignment: CDR1 MNHEY and CDR2 SMNVEV (reference sequence). The CDR3 has 12 residues. CDR3 in amino acids: CASSPGVDTQYF. As DNA, the CDR3 is TGTGCCAGCAGTCCCGGCGTAGATACGCAGTATTTT.

This rearrangement joins TRBV5-1 to TRBJ2-2; D may be TRBD2 (6 bases). This CDR3 is built from 16 residues. Deletions cut 0 bases from V and 1 base from J, with 10 bases between. From germline, CDR1 is SGHRS and CDR2 YFSETQ. The CDR3 DNA sequence: TGCGCCAGCAGCTTGGCGGGGGTAGTGAACACCGGGGAGCTGTTTTTT. It translates to CASSLAGVVNTGELFF.

The chain joins TRBV21-1 to TRBJ2-5; the table names TRBD2, a call not compared with the DNA. TRBV21-1 is marked as a pseudogene. CDR3 size: 18 residues. The CDR3 region is CASSPSGGGGRYQETQYF. The CDR3 DNA is TGTGCCAGCAGTCCTTCTGGGGGAGGCGGGAGGTACCAAGAGACCCAGTACTTC.